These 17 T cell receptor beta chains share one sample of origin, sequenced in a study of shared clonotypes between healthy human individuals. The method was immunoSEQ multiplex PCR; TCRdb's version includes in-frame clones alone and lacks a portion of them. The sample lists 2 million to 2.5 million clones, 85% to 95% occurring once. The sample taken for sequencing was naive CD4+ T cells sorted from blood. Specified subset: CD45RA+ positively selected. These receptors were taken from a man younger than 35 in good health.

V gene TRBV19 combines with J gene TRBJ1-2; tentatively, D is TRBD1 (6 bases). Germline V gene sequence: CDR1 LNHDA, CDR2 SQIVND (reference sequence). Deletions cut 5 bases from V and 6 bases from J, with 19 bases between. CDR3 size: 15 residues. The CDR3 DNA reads TGTGCCAGTAGTGCATTAACAGGGAGAATTGATGGCTACACCTTC. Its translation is CASSALTGRIDGYTF. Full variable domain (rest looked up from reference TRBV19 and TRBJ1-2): DGGITQSPKYLFRKEGQNVTLSCEQNLNHDAMYWYRQDPGQGLRLIYYSQIVNDFQKGDIAEGYSVSREKKESFPLTVTSAQKNPTAFYLCASSALTGRIDGYTFGSGTRLTVV.

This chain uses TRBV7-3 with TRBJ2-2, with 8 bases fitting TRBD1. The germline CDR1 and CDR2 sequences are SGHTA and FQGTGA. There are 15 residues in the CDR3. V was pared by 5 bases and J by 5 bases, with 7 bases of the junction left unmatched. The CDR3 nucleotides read TGTGCCAGCAGCCCCGGGACAGGCGGGACCGGGGAGCTGTTTTTT. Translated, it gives CASSPGTGGTGELFF.

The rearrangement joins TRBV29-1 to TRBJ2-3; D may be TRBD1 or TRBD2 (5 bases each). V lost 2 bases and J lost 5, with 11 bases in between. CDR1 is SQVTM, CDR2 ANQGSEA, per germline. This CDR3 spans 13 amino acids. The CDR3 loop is CSVEPRGRDTQYF. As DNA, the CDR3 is TGCAGCGTTGAACCCCGGGGCCGAGATACGCAGTATTTT.

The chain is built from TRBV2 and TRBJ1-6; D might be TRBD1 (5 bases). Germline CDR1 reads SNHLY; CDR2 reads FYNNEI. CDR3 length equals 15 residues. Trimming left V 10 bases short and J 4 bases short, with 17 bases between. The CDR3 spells CATSGGSGYNSPLHF. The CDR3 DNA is TGTGCCACCTCGGGGGGAAGCGGGTATAATTCACCCCTCCACTTT. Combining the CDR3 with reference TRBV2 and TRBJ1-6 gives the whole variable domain EPEVTQTPSHQVTQMGQEVILRCVPISNHLYFYWYRQILGQKVEFLVSFYNNEISEKSEIFDDQFSVERPDGSNFTLKIRSTKLEDSAMYFCATSGGSGYNSPLHFGNGTRLTVT.

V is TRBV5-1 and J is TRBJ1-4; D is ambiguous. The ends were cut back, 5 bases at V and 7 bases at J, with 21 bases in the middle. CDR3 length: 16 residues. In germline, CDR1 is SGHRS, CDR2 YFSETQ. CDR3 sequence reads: CASSKLEGTGSEKLFF. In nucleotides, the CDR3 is TGCGCCAGCAGTAAGCTTGAGGGTACGGGGAGTGAAAAACTGTTTTTT.

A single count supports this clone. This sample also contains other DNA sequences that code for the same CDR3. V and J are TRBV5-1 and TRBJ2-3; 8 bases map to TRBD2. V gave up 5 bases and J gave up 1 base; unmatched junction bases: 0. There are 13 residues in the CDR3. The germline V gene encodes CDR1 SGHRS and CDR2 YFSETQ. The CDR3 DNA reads TGCGCCAGCAGGACTAGCGGCACAGATACGCAGTATTTT. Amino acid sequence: CASRTSGTDTQYF.

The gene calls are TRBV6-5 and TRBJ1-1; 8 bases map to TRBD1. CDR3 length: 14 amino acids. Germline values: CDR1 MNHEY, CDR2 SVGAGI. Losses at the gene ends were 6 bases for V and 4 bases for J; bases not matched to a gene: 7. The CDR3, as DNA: TGTGCCAGCAGAAAAACAGGGGGGAGCACTGAAGCTTTCTTT. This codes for CASRKTGGSTEAFF.

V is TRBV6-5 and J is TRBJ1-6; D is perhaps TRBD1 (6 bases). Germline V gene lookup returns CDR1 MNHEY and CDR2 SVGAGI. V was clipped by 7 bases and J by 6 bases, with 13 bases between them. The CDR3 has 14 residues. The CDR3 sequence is CASIFSRGNSPLHF. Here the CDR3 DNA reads TGTGCCAGCATCTTTAGCAGGGGTAATTCACCCCTCCACTTT.

In nucleotides, the CDR3 is TGTGCCAGCAGCCGTTCGGGTGCGGAGACCCAGTACTTC. Translating it yields CASSRSGAETQYF. This chain connects TRBV9 to TRBJ2-5; D gene ambiguous. This CDR3 spans 13 amino acids. The V gene's germline CDR1 is SGDLS and CDR2 YYNGEE. V shed 4 bases and J shed 5 bases, with 12 bases lying between them.

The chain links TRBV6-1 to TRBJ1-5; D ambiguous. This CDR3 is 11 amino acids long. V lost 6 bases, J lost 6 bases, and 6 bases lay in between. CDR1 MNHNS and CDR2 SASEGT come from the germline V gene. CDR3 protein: CASRSSQPQHF. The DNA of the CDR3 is TGTGCCAGCAGGAGTTCTCAGCCCCAGCATTTT.

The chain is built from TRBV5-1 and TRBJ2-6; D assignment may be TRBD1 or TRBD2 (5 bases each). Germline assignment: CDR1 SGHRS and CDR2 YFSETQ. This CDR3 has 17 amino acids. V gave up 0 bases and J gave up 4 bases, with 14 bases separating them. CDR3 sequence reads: CASSLGDGLTGANVLTF. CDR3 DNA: TGCGCCAGCAGCTTGGGGGACGGCCTGACCGGGGCCAACGTCCTGACTTTC. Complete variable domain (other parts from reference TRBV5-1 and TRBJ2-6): KAGVTQTPRYLIKTRGQQVTLSCSPISGHRSVSWYQQTPGQGLQFLFEYFSETQRNKGNFPGRFSGRQFSNSRSEMNVSTLELGDSALYLCASSLGDGLTGANVLTFGAGSRLTVL.

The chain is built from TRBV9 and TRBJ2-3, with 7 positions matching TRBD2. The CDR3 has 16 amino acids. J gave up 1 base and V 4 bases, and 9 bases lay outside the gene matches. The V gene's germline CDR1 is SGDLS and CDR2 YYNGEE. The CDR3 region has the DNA TGTGCCAGCAGCCTGGGGACTAACTTAGGCACAGATACGCAGTATTTT. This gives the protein CASSLGTNLGTDTQYF.

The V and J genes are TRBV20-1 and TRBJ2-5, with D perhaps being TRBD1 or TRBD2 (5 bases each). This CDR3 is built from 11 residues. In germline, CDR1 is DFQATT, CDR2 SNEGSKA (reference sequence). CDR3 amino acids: CSFGAQETQYF. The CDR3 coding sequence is TGCTCCTTCGGGGCCCAAGAGACCCAGTACTTC.

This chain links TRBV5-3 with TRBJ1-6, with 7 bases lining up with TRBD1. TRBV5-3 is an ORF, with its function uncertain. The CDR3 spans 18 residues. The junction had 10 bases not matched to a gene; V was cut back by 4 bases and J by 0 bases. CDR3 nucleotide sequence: TGTGCCAGAAGCCTCTGGACAGGAGGGAGCTCCTATAATTCACCCCTCCACTTT. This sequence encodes CARSLWTGGSSYNSPLHF.

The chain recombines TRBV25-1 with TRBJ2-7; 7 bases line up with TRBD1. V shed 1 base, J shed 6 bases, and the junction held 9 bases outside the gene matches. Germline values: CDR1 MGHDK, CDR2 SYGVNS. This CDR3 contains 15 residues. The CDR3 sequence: CASSESVQGVGEQYF. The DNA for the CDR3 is TGTGCCAGCAGTGAATCGGTCCAGGGGGTGGGCGAGCAGTACTTC.

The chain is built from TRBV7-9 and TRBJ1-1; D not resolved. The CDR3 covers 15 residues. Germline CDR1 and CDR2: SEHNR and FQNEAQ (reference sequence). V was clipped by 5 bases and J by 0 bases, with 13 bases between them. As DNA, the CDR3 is TGTGCCAGCAGCCCATTGGAGAACATGAACACTGAAGCTTTCTTT. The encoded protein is CASSPLENMNTEAFF.

The CDR3 DNA reads TGTGCCACCAGGGAAAGGAGGGGCGGGGAGCTGTTTTTT. It is translated as CATRERRGGELFF. The chain combines TRBV15 with TRBJ2-2, with D maybe TRBD2 (6 bases). V was clipped by 6 bases and J by 7 bases, with 12 bases between them. The germline CDR1 and CDR2 sequences are LNHNV and YYDKDF (reference sequence). CDR3 length: 13 residues.